What follows is one T cell receptor (beta chain) and its context. Its antigen is not known. No DNA is shown, since the ends of the CDR3 on it are uncertain; the CDR3 is the one TCRdb lists. The CDR3 is made up of 14 amino acids, end residues included. CDR1 is SGDLS, CDR2 YYNGEE, per germline. The lymph nodes were axillary draining lymph nodes from breast cancer patients. This record comes from a study of breast tumors, draining lymph nodes, adjacent tissues. Study-wide points: Luminal-like breast cancer showed significantly higher tumor–nontumor repertoire similarity than basal-like. Tumors had less TCR diversity than lymph nodes, more than nontumor tissue. Findings are consistent with lymph node origin and intratumoral expansion of most tumor T cells. That most tumor T cells come from lymph nodes remained unproven.

TCRdb used MiXCR to reprocess the multiplex PCR reads, holding one entry per CDR3 protein. Among 84,000 or so distinct CDR3 sequences listed, over 25% were seen once. This chain joins TRBV9 and TRBJ2-7; the table names TRBD1, a call not compared with the DNA. This clonotype originated in a female donor with breast cancer. Some clones in this sample may be carry-over from other donors' samples. Sequencing was done on a sample of axillary lymph node tissue. The CDR3 here is CASSVGTGTYEQSF.